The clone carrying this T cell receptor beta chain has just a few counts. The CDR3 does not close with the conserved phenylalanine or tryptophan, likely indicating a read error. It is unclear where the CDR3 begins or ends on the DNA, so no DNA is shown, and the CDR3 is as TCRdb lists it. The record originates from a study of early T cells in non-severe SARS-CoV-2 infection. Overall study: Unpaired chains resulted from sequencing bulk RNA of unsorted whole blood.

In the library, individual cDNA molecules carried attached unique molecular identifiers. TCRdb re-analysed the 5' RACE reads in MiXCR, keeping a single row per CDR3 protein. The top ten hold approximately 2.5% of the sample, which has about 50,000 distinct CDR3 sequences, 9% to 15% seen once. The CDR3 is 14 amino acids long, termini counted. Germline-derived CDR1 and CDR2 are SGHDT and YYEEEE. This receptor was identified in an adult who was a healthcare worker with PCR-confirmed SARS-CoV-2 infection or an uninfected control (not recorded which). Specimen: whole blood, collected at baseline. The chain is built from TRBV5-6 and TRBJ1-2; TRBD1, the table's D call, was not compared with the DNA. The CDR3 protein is CASSPLLSGAGSHS.